Each of the 11 T cell receptor beta chains below was sequenced from the same sample in a study of T cell responses to AZD1222 COVID-19 vaccine. TCRdb's table, derived via immunoSEQ multiplex PCR, lists solely in-frame clones and lacks some. The table has 150,000 to 200,000 clones, approximately 90% seen once. This specimen was peripheral blood, taken on day 0 of AZD1222 vaccination. The receptors were gathered from an adult in good health.

The chain joins TRBV4-1 to TRBJ2-6, with a possible D match to TRBD1 (5 bases). Germline CDR1 is MGHRA and CDR2 is YSYEKL. V lost 1 base, J lost 0 bases, and 16 bases lay in between. The CDR3 has 19 amino acids. CDR3 residues: CASSQVQARARSGANVLTF. In DNA form, the CDR3 reads TGCGCCAGCAGCCAAGTACAAGCCAGGGCTCGCTCTGGGGCCAACGTCCTGACTTTC.

This chain joins TRBV28 and TRBJ2-1; 7 bases align to TRBD2. This CDR3 spans 13 amino acids. The junction had 3 bases not matched to a gene; V was cut back by 6 bases and J by 4 bases. CDR1 MDHEN and CDR2 SYDVKM come from the germline V gene. The CDR3 DNA reads as TGTGCCAGCAGCTTAGCGGGTTACAATGAGCAGTTCTTC. Its protein is CASSLAGYNEQFF.

Remarks on this clone: Sequence at one end of the junction differs from germline and may be a read error. The chain carries TRBV7-7 and TRBJ1-4; unclear D gene. From germline, CDR1 is SSHAT and CDR2 FNYEAQ (reference sequence). CDR3 length: 13 residues. The CDR3, as DNA: TGTGCTAGCAGCTTAGTTCCGGGCGAAAAACTGTTTTTT. Protein: CASSLVPGEKLFF.

This chain links TRBV12-3 or TRBV12-4 with TRBJ1-5, with D unclear. The CDR3 loop spans 12 amino acids. Trimming stripped 4 bases from V and 7 bases from J, with 8 bases between. The CDR3: CASSSVPQPQHF. CDR3 in DNA: TGTGCCAGCAGTTCGGTCCCCCAGCCCCAGCATTTT.

This sequence joins TRBV10-1 and TRBJ2-2; no clear D gene. The CDR3 loop spans 13 amino acids. Trimming cost V 6 bases and J 7 bases, with 12 bases left between them. The germline V gene has CDR1 WNHNN and CDR2 SYGVQD (reference sequence). CDR3 nucleotide sequence: TGCGCCAGCAGCCTCTTAGGCGACGGGGAGCTGTTTTTT. Amino acids: CASSLLGDGELFF.

The chain uses TRBV19 and TRBJ1-3; D unclear. Deletions cut 8 bases from V and 2 bases from J, with 10 bases between. Germline V CDR1 and CDR2: LNHDA, SQIVND (reference sequence). The CDR3 has 13 residues. CDR3 DNA: TGTGCCAGTTCCCCGGCGCCTGGAAACACCATATATTTT. Amino acid sequence: CASSPAPGNTIYF.

The chain joins TRBV19 to TRBJ2-1; 14 bases map to TRBD2. Germline lookup yields CDR1 LNHDA and CDR2 SQIVND (reference sequence). J gave up 2 bases and V 6 bases, and 9 bases lay outside the gene matches. The CDR3 is made up of 18 amino acids. This chain's CDR3 is CASRSRGTSGSAYNEQFF. The CDR3 bases are TGTGCCAGTAGGTCCAGGGGGACTAGCGGGAGCGCCTACAATGAGCAGTTCTTC.

This clone was counted a single time. V gene TRBV12-3 or TRBV12-4 combines with J gene TRBJ2-3, with unresolved D. Trimming removed 5 bases at V and 3 bases at J, with 6 bases between. This CDR3 contains 12 residues. As DNA, the CDR3 is TGTGCCAGCAGTCCCCAAACAGATACGCAGTATTTT. This translates into CASSPQTDTQYF.

Turning to this clone: One end of the junction fails to match germline, which may point to a read error. The chain couples TRBV9 to TRBJ1-1; D is unclear. Germline values: CDR1 SGDLS, CDR2 YYNGEE. This CDR3 comprises 12 residues. Here the CDR3 reads CASSAPNAEAFF. In DNA, the CDR3 is TGTGCCAGCAGCGCCCCGAACGCTGAAGCTTTCTTT.

The genes are TRBV28 and TRBJ2-2; D remains unclear. Deletions cut 4 bases from V and 9 bases from J, with 9 bases between. CDR3 length: 12 residues. In germline, CDR1 is MDHEN, CDR2 SYDVKM. Here the CDR3 DNA reads TGTGCCAGCAGTTCCCTGTACCGGGAGCTGTTTTTT. This encodes CASSSLYRELFF.

As for this clone: The same CDR3 can be traced to other DNA sequences in this sample. The chain links TRBV19 to TRBJ2-5; TRBD2 agrees at 10 bases. The CDR3 extends over 12 amino acids. The germline CDR1 and CDR2 sequences are LNHDA and SQIVND (reference sequence). Trimming cost V 11 bases and J 4 bases; bases outside gene matches: 4. The CDR3 nucleotides read TGTGCCTCTAGACTAGCGGGAGAGACCCAGTACTTC. Translating it yields CASRLAGETQYF.